Each of the 4 T cell receptor beta chains below was sequenced from the same sample in a study of Ad26.COV2.S vaccination and SARS-CoV-2 variants. The table came from immunoSEQ multiplex PCR; TCRdb's copy has only in-frame clones and leaves some out. The repertoire has 300,000 to 400,000 clones, about 87% of them found once; the top ten carry 5.5% to 7%. Stated treatment: 15 to 20 received Ad26.COV2.S at low or high dose, single or two shots; 5 received placebo; per-sample allocation not given. The samples were gathered on day 63 after the first injection of vaccine or placebo. This material consisted of peripheral blood, taken in a trial of Ad26.COV2.S vaccine versus placebo. The source is a person between 18 and 65 years old who received the Ad26.COV2.S COVID-19 vaccine or a placebo.

The V call is TRBV6-5, the J call TRBJ1-3; D not resolved. Trimming took 7 bases from V and 0 from J, leaving 10 bases between them. Per the germline V gene, CDR1 is MNHEY and CDR2 is SVGAGI. The CDR3 consists of 14 residues. Here the CDR3 DNA reads TGTGCCAGCACCTACTCGCTCTCTGGAAACACCATATATTTT. This encodes CASTYSLSGNTIYF.

The chain is built from TRBV30 and TRBJ2-4; D not certain. There are 12 residues in the CDR3. CDR1 and CDR2 (germline): GTSNPN, SVGIG (reference sequence). Trimming took off 2 bases at V and 10 bases at J, with 12 bases between the two ends. CDR3 bases: TGTGCCTGGAGTCCAAGGATGGGAATTCAGTACTTC. Its translation is CAWSPRMGIQYF.

The chain carries TRBV29-1 and TRBJ2-1, with 9 bases fitting TRBD1. This CDR3 is built from 14 residues. Germline V lookup: CDR1 SQVTM, CDR2 ANQGSEA. Trimming removed 6 bases from V and 7 bases from J; junction bases left unmatched: 10. CDR3 nucleotide sequence: TGCAGCGTCTCAAACAGGGGGCTAGGGAATGAGCAGTTCTTC. It encodes CSVSNRGLGNEQFF.

The chain uses TRBV6-5 and TRBJ1-1, with D perhaps TRBD1 (5 bases). Trimming cost V 6 bases and J 0 bases, with 8 bases left between them. Germline V gene data show CDR1 as MNHEY and CDR2 as SVGAGI. The CDR3 covers 13 residues. CDR3: CASRGRMNTEAFF. The CDR3, as DNA: TGTGCCAGCAGGGGGCGAATGAACACTGAAGCTTTCTTT.